The rows below give T cell receptor beta chains drawn from one sample of a study of blood T cells in healthy people across ages. TCRdb reprocessed the 5' RACE reads with MiXCR, giving one entry per CDR3 protein. Of some 730,000 distinct CDR3 sequences listed, roughly 20% are singletons. Sequencing input: blood. The source of these receptors is a man aged 65 to 85 in good health. CDR3s include the opening cysteine and the closing phenylalanine or tryptophan. D genes are given only for firm matches. Rows may omit the clone size; those that give it use once, few, many or a size class.

TRBJ2-5 | . | few | TRBV9 | CASSVEGHQVKETQYF | TGTGCCAGCAGCGTAGAAGGACACCAAGTAAAGGAGACCCAGTACTTC
TRBJ1-1 | . | . | TRBV6-5 | CASSVGRQGMNTEAFF | TGTGCCAGCAGTGTGGGACGCCAGGGGATGAACACTGAAGCTTTCTTT
TRBJ2-7 | . | . | TRBV6-6 | CASIGGGSSYEQYF | TGTGCCAGCATTGGTGGGGGAAGCTCCTACGAGCAGTACTTC
TRBJ1-1 | . | few | TRBV5-1 | CASSLSLVNTEAFF | TGCGCCAGCAGCTTGAGTCTCGTGAACACTGAAGCTTTCTTT
TRBJ1-6 | . | few | TRBV12-3/TRBV12-4 | CASSSVWADRRNSPLHF | TGTGCCAGCTCGTCAGTGTGGGCGGACAGAAGAAATTCACCCCTCCACTTT
TRBJ2-7 | . | few | TRBV6-6 | CASSEDSRRYEQYF | TGTGCCAGCAGTGAGGACAGCCGACGGTACGAGCAGTACTTC
TRBJ2-5 | . | . | TRBV7-9 | CASSFPGATETQYF | TGTGCCAGCAGCTTCCCGGGCGCGACAGAGACCCAGTACTTC
TRBJ2-3 | . | . | TRBV9 | CASSVAWTPADTQYF | TGTGCCAGCAGCGTAGCTTGGACTCCAGCAGATACGCAGTATTTT
TRBJ2-5 | . | few | TRBV7-8 | CASSLVRGDGVGTQYF | TGTGCCAGCAGCTTAGTCAGGGGGGACGGGGTAGGGACCCAGTACTTC
TRBJ1-2 | TRBD1 | many | TRBV12-3/TRBV12-4 | CASSLNQGGGYTF | TGTGCCAGCAGTTTGAACCAGGGGGGTGGCTACACCTTC
TRBJ1-1 | . | . | TRBV5-1 | CASSPPAGEAFF | TGCGCCAGCAGCCCCCCAGCGGGTGAAGCTTTCTTT
TRBJ2-5 | . | few | TRBV27 | CASSDWTAQETQYF | TGTGCCAGCAGTGACTGGACGGCCCAAGAGACCCAGTACTTC
TRBJ2-7 | TRBD1 | few | TRBV12-3/TRBV12-4 | CASSDRGVGTYEQYF | TGTGCCAGCAGTGACAGGGGGGTGGGAACCTACGAGCAGTACTTC
TRBJ2-3 | . | few | TRBV7-2 | CASSLAQGDTQYF | TGTGCCAGCAGCTTAGCGCAGGGAGATACGCAGTATTTT
TRBJ2-5 | . | . | TRBV20-1 | CSAPMEQETQYF | TGCAGTGCCCCGATGGAGCAAGAGACCCAGTACTTC
TRBJ1-2 | . | . | TRBV20-1 | CSDREGWGYTF | TGCAGTGATAGAGAGGGTTGGGGCTACACCTTC
TRBJ1-3 | . | few | TRBV7-2 | CASSLDGYSGNTIYF | TGTGCCAGCAGCTTAGACGGTTACTCTGGAAACACCATATATTTT
TRBJ2-1 | TRBD2 | . | TRBV27 | CASNKAGPYNEQFF | TGTGCCAGCAACAAAGCGGGACCCTACAATGAGCAGTTCTTC
TRBJ2-3 | . | few | TRBV3-1 | CASSQERGYTPDTQYF | TGTGCCAGCAGCCAAGAAAGGGGCTACACCCCAGATACGCAGTATTTT
TRBJ2-1 | . | few | TRBV20-1 | CSARDPWVGSYNEQFF | TGCAGTGCTAGAGATCCTTGGGTAGGATCCTACAATGAGCAGTTCTTC
TRBJ2-1 | TRBD2 | few | TRBV10-3 | CAITSGSSNEQFF | TGTGCCATCACCAGCGGGAGCTCGAATGAGCAGTTCTTC
TRBJ2-3 | TRBD2 | . | TRBV28 | CASRQGGFSTDTQYF | TGTGCCAGCAGGCAGGGAGGGTTTAGCACAGATACGCAGTATTTT
TRBJ1-2 | . | few | TRBV14 | CASSQDLPGFNYGYTF | TGTGCCAGCAGCCAAGATTTGCCAGGGTTTAACTATGGCTACACCTTC
TRBJ1-1 | TRBD1 | few | TRBV7-9 | CASSGMGQGFDWGTEAFF | TGTGCCAGCAGCGGAATGGGACAGGGGTTCGATTGGGGCACTGAAGCTTTCTTT
TRBJ2-7 | . | few | TRBV5-1 | CASSLVGSRSSYEQYF | TGCGCCAGCAGCTTGGTTGGTAGCCGGAGCTCCTACGAGCAGTACTTC
TRBJ2-1 | TRBD2 | . | TRBV20-1 | CSTSGLIYNEQFF | TGCAGCACTAGCGGGCTTATCTACAATGAGCAGTTCTTC
TRBJ2-5 | . | . | TRBV24-1 | CATSVAGSWGQETQYF | TGTGCCACCAGTGTTGCAGGGTCTTGGGGTCAAGAGACCCAGTACTTC
TRBJ1-3 | . | . | TRBV3-1 | CASSQRGNTIYF | TGTGCCAGCAGCCAGCGGGGAAACACCATATATTTT
TRBJ1-2 | . | few | TRBV6-6 | CASSFPSGNYGYTF | TGTGCCAGCAGTTTTCCCTCCGGGAACTATGGCTACACCTTC
TRBJ1-2 | . | few | TRBV6-2/TRBV6-3 | CASSYVRGLDGYTF | TGTGCCAGCAGTTACGTCAGGGGCCTGGATGGCTACACCTTC
TRBJ1-5 | . | . | TRBV6-5 | CAIRSGAGATNQPQHF | TGTGCCATCCGATCAGGGGCAGGGGCGACCAATCAGCCCCAGCATTTT
TRBJ2-6 | . | . | TRBV11-2 | CASSRPGTGANVLTF | TGTGCCAGCAGTCGTCCAGGGACTGGGGCCAACGTCCTGACTTTC
TRBJ2-3 | . | . | TRBV5-1 | CASSNRGGGTDTQYF | TGCGCCAGCAGCAACAGGGGAGGGGGAACAGATACGCAGTATTTT
TRBJ2-1 | . | . | TRBV29-1 | CSVAGSVLNEQFF | TGCAGCGTTGCTGGTAGCGTCCTTAATGAGCAGTTCTTC
TRBJ1-5 | . | . | TRBV27 | CASRARQVSNQPQHF | TGTGCCAGCAGGGCAAGACAAGTTAGCAATCAGCCCCAGCATTTT
TRBJ2-7 | . | few | TRBV5-1 | CASSFGTPDYEQYF | TGCGCCAGCAGCTTCGGGACACCTGACTACGAGCAGTACTTC
TRBJ2-2 | . | . | TRBV18 | CASSLYQNTGELFF | TGTGCCAGCTCACTTTACCAGAACACCGGGGAGCTGTTTTTT
TRBJ1-4 | . | few | TRBV20-1 | CSARRQNEKLFF | TGCAGTGCTAGAAGGCAGAATGAAAAACTGTTTTTT
TRBJ2-7 | . | . | TRBV29-1 | CSVGGDRLRASYEQYF | TGCAGCGTTGGTGGGGACCGGCTTCGGGCTTCCTACGAGCAGTACTTC
TRBJ1-1 | TRBD1 | few | TRBV29-1 | CSVERDRNTEAFF | TGCAGCGTTGAACGGGACAGGAACACTGAAGCTTTCTTT
TRBJ1-6 | . | many | TRBV20-1 | CSASDLTYNSPLHF | TGCAGTGCTAGTGATCTAACCTATAATTCACCCCTCCACTTT
TRBJ2-1 | . | few | TRBV29-1 | CSVEILAAYNEQFF | TGCAGCGTTGAAATACTAGCTGCCTACAATGAGCAGTTCTTC
TRBJ2-5 | . | many | TRBV11-2 | CASSFETQYF | TGTGCCAGCAGCTTCGAGACCCAGTACTTC
TRBJ2-6 | . | many | TRBV12-3/TRBV12-4 | CASRPGNSGANVLTF | TGTGCCAGCAGACCAGGGAATTCTGGGGCCAACGTCCTGACTTTC